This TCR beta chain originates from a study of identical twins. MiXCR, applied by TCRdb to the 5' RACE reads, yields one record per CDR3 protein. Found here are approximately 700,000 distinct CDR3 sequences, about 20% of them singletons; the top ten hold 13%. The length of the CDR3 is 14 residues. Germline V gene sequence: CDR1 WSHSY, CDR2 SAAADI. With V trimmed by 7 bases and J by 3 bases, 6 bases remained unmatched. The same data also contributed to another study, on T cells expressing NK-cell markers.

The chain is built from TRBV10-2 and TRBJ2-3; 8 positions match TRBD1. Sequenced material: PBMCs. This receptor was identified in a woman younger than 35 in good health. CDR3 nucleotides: TGCGCCAGCACAGACAGGGGCAGAACAGATACGCAGTATTTT. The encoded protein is CASTDRGRTDTQYF.